This T cell receptor (beta chain) was obtained from a study of blood T cell repertoires in COVID-19. Produced via immunoSEQ multiplex PCR; TCRdb's table is partial and in-frame only. The repertoire holds about 280,000 clones, approximately 78% seen once, with about 5% in the top ten. The study drew participants aged about 18 to 95 years from about two dozen US areas. In germline, CDR1 is SGHNT, CDR2 YYREEE (reference sequence). The CDR3 runs to 14 residues. The V gene lost 9 bases and the J gene lost 5 bases, with 20 bases spanning the gap. The clonotype originates from a man in his forties or fifties who had been exposed to COVID-19. The sample was PBMCs or T cells enriched from blood (not recorded which). This chain links TRBV5-4 with TRBJ2-5; a possible D gene is TRBD2 (5 bases). The CDR3 here is CATRGPLPGETQYF. The CDR3 DNA reads as TGTGCCACCCGAGGCCCCCTGCCGGGGGAGACCCAGTACTTC.